One and the same sample provided the 10 T cell receptor beta chains below, sequenced in a study of tumor-infiltrating lymphocytes in localized non-small cell lung cancer. Sequencing used immunoSEQ multiplex PCR; TCRdb keeps in-frame clones, though not all of them. Of 25,000 to 30,000 clones listed, approximately 85% were seen once; the top ten hold around 2.1%. The sequencing input was lung tumor tissue. Source of these receptors: a human donor with non-small cell lung cancer.

The rearrangement joins TRBV18 to TRBJ2-7; D remains unclear. V lost 1 base and J lost 1, with 5 bases in between. The CDR3 sequence is 13 residues long. The germline gives CDR1 KGHSH, CDR2 LQKENI. CDR3 nucleotide sequence: TGTGCCAGCTCACCACAGGGTTCCTACGAGCAGTACTTC. Protein: CASSPQGSYEQYF.

Concerning this clone: The junction departs from the called germline gene at one end, perhaps through a read error. The chain is built from TRBV7-9 and TRBJ1-3; maybe TRBD1 (6 bases). Germline loops: CDR1 SEHNR, CDR2 FQNEAQ (reference sequence). This CDR3 contains 14 residues. In DNA form, the CDR3 reads TGTGCCAGCAGATTAGGGGGCTCTGGAAACACCATATATTTT. It codes for CASRLGGSGNTIYF.

The chain couples TRBV7-9 to TRBJ2-3, with 10 bases fitting TRBD1. Germline CDR1 reads SEHNR; CDR2 reads FQNEAQ (reference sequence). The J segment lost 2 bases and the V segment lost 5 bases, leaving 4 bases of the junction unmatched. The CDR3 has 15 residues. In DNA, the CDR3 is TGTGCCAGCAGCCCAGGGACAGGGGACACAGATACGCAGTATTTT. It is translated as CASSPGTGDTDTQYF.

The chain is built from TRBV6-1 and TRBJ1-1, with no clear D. The V gene lost 7 bases and the J gene lost 0 bases, with 12 bases spanning the gap. Germline CDR1 is MNHNS and CDR2 is SASEGT. The CDR3 has 14 residues. In DNA, the CDR3 is TGTGCCAGCACCCTCCGGCCCCTGAACACTGAAGCTTTCTTT. This codes for CASTLRPLNTEAFF.

V gene TRBV29-1 combines with J gene TRBJ2-1; 12 bases match TRBD2. There are 19 residues in the CDR3. Germline V gene sequence: CDR1 SQVTM, CDR2 ANQGSEA. V gave up 0 bases and J gave up 1 base; unmatched junction bases: 10. This CDR3 is CSVEDLSSGGAGSYNEQFF. DNA for the CDR3: TGCAGCGTTGAAGATCTGTCTAGCGGGGGGGCCGGGTCCTACAATGAGCAGTTCTTC.

This chain links TRBV19 with TRBJ1-6; possible D gene TRBD1, 6 bases. Germline V gene sequence: CDR1 LNHDA, CDR2 SQIVND (reference sequence). The CDR3 sequence is 14 residues long. V dropped 5 bases and J dropped 9 bases, with 14 bases sitting between them. CDR3 nucleotide sequence: TGTGCCAGTAGTTATGGACCACAGGGTTCACCCCTCCACTTT. This codes for CASSYGPQGSPLHF.

This rearrangement joins TRBV6-5 to TRBJ1-2, with 9 bases matching TRBD1. The CDR3 runs to 13 residues. V lost 6 bases to trimming and J lost 2 bases; unmatched junction nucleotides: 1. Germline CDR1 is MNHEY and CDR2 is SVGAGI. CDR3 nucleotide sequence: TGTGCCAGCAGGGGGACAGGGAACTATGGCTACACCTTC. This gives the protein CASRGTGNYGYTF.

CDR3 sequence reads: CASSHFSRVEQYF. For the CDR3, the DNA is TGTGCCAGCAGCCATTTCTCTAGGGTCGAGCAGTACTTC. The chain joins TRBV14 to TRBJ2-7; D call uncertain. Trimming took off 3 bases at V and 6 bases at J, with 12 bases between the two ends. The CDR3 length is 13 residues. CDR1 SGHDN and CDR2 FVKESK come from the germline V gene.

This sequence joins TRBV9 and TRBJ2-2; D may be TRBD1 (6 bases). Germline V gene lookup returns CDR1 SGDLS and CDR2 YYNGEE. This CDR3 comprises 16 residues. Trimming pared 4 bases from V and 0 bases from J, leaving 13 bases between. CDR3 sequence: CASSLETGANTGELFF. In DNA form, the CDR3 reads TGTGCCAGCAGCTTAGAGACAGGCGCGAACACCGGGGAGCTGTTTTTT.

The J gene is TRBJ1-6, the V gene TRBV5-1; 7 bases line up with TRBD1. J lost 8 bases, V lost 3 bases, and 8 bases had no gene match. Germline lookup yields CDR1 SGHRS and CDR2 YFSETQ. The CDR3 has 15 residues. Here the CDR3 reads CASSSGTVTDSPLHF. DNA of the CDR3: TGCGCCAGCAGCTCAGGGACAGTAACTGATTCACCCCTCCACTTT.